Shown below are 15 T cell receptor beta chains from a single sample sequenced in a study of identical twins. A single record per CDR3 protein comes from TCRdb applying MiXCR to the 5' RACE reads. This sample has about 530,000 distinct CDR3 sequences, with approximately 20% found just once. The same sample was also used in a study of yellow fever vaccine responses in identical twins.

Sequencing was done on a sample of CD4+ T cells sorted from blood. Source of these receptors: a woman aged 18-29 years in good health.

This clonotype was counted only a few times. This chain links TRBV29-1 with TRBJ2-2; TRBD1 matches at 10 bases. Germline values: CDR1 SQVTM, CDR2 ANQGSEA. The CDR3 runs to 16 residues. J lost 0 bases, V lost 5 bases, and 6 bases had no gene match. The CDR3: CSVLGQGRPNTGELFF. The CDR3 region has the DNA TGCAGCGTTTTGGGACAGGGGAGACCGAACACCGGGGAGCTGTTTTTT.

This clonotype turned up a few times. The chain recombines TRBV20-1 with TRBJ1-3; D ambiguous. V dropped 3 bases and J dropped 4 bases, with 7 bases sitting between them. Germline CDR1 is DFQATT and CDR2 is SNEGSKA (reference sequence). The CDR3 is 12 amino acids. This CDR3 reads CSASVGGNTIYF. CDR3 sequence (DNA): TGCAGTGCTAGTGTCGGCGGAAACACCATATATTTT.

The J gene is TRBJ1-5, the V gene TRBV27; D is uncertain. Trimming cost V 4 bases and J 8 bases, with 12 bases left between them. Per germline, CDR1 MNHEY and CDR2 SMNVEV (reference sequence). The CDR3 consists of 13 residues. This chain's CDR3 is CASSSDRSKPQHF. Here the CDR3 DNA reads TGTGCCAGCAGTTCCGATCGTTCTAAGCCCCAGCATTTT.

This chain joins TRBV20-1 and TRBJ2-3; 7 positions agree with TRBD2. J gave up 3 bases and V 6 bases, and 12 bases lay outside the gene matches. The CDR3 runs 15 residues. CDR1 is DFQATT, CDR2 SNEGSKA, per germline (reference sequence). CDR3 DNA sequence: TGCAGTGCGCTGCCTGCGACTAGCAAAACAGATACGCAGTATTTT. This sequence encodes CSALPATSKTDTQYF.

This clonotype appeared a few times. The chain has TRBV7-6 and TRBJ2-3; no reliable D call. The CDR3 sequence is 12 residues long. Trimming shortened V by 5 bases and J by 2 bases, and 5 bases separated the two germline ends. The germline V gene has CDR1 SGHVS and CDR2 FNYEAQ. CDR3 bases: TGTGCCAGCAGCATTGTCACAGATACGCAGTATTTT. Protein sequence: CASSIVTDTQYF.

The CDR3 here is CASSLVQASTDTQYF. In DNA, the CDR3 is TGCGCCAGCAGCTTGGTCCAGGCTAGCACAGATACGCAGTATTTT. The chain combines TRBV5-1 with TRBJ2-3; unclear D gene. The CDR3 has 15 residues. V was pared by 0 bases and J by 0 bases, with 8 bases between. CDR1 is SGHRS and CDR2 is YFSETQ in the germline V gene.

The chain is built from TRBV9 and TRBJ2-1; 11 bases are a match to TRBD2. J was trimmed by 9 bases and V by 0 bases; bases with no gene match: 8. The CDR3 runs 16 residues. The germline CDR1 and CDR2 sequences are SGDLS and YYNGEE. The CDR3 protein is CASSVVVTSGRSEQFF. The DNA for the CDR3 is TGTGCCAGCAGCGTAGTTGTCACTAGCGGGAGAAGTGAGCAGTTCTTC.

The rearrangement links TRBV12-3 or TRBV12-4 to TRBJ1-1, with 7 positions matching TRBD1. CDR3 length equals 13 residues. Trimming at V came to 0 bases and at J to 9 bases, leaving 4 bases not matched to a gene. The CDR3 here is CASSLAGTDQAFF. CDR3 DNA: TGTGCCAGCAGTTTAGCTGGGACAGATCAAGCTTTCTTT.

The table lists this clonotype with a few counts. The gene calls are TRBV19 and TRBJ2-7; the D call may be TRBD1 or TRBD2 (5 bases each). Germline V CDR1 and CDR2: LNHDA, SQIVND (reference sequence). The CDR3 is 14 residues long. The V and J ends lost 3 bases and 3 bases respectively, with 12 bases between them. In DNA, the CDR3 is TGTGCCAGTAGTATCCCGGGACGGATCTACGAGCAGTACTTC. This encodes CASSIPGRIYEQYF.

The V and J genes are TRBV25-1 and TRBJ2-3; either TRBD1 or TRBD2 may fit D (5 bases each). Germline CDR1 and CDR2: MGHDK and SYGVNS. Trimming took 2 bases from V and 6 from J, leaving 12 bases between them. The CDR3 has 14 residues. The CDR3 loop reads CASSETGARDTQYF. The CDR3 region has the DNA TGTGCCAGCAGTGAAACCGGGGCCAGGGATACGCAGTATTTT.

This clonotype showed up just once. This may stem from a read error, because a much larger clone lies one nucleotide away. V gene TRBV6-4 combines with J gene TRBJ1-2; D may be TRBD1 (6 bases). Germline assignment: CDR1 MRHNA and CDR2 SNTAGT. Trimming removed 10 bases at V and 4 bases at J, with 22 bases between. The CDR3 has 15 residues. CDR3 DNA sequence: TGTGCCAACAGGACTACACCCCAAGGGGGCTATGGCTACACCTTC. Translating it yields CANRTTPQGGYGYTF.

This sequence joins TRBV7-3 and TRBJ2-1; 10 bases line up with TRBD2. The germline CDR1 and CDR2 sequences are SGHTA and FQGTGA. CDR3 length: 14 amino acids. J was trimmed by 8 bases and V by 5 bases; bases with no gene match: 6. The CDR3 DNA follows: TGTGCCAGCAGCCCTTCTAGCGGGAGCCATGAGCAGTTCTTC. Amino acids: CASSPSSGSHEQFF.

The V call is TRBV18, the J call TRBJ1-2; D possibly corresponds to TRBD1 (5 bases). Germline V lookup: CDR1 KGHSH, CDR2 LQKENI. This CDR3 has 14 amino acids. Trimming removed 4 bases at V and 2 bases at J, with 11 bases between. The CDR3: CASSRIGVNYGYTF. CDR3 DNA: TGTGCCAGCTCACGGATAGGGGTAAACTATGGCTACACCTTC.

The chain carries TRBV7-3 and TRBJ2-1; possibly TRBD2 for D (7 bases). V was trimmed by 10 bases and J by 0 bases, leaving 22 bases between them. The CDR3 length is 17 residues. The germline CDR1 and CDR2 sequences are SGHTA and FQGTGA. The CDR3 protein is CAISLGGGESSYNEQFF. CDR3 coding DNA: TGTGCCATCTCCCTGGGAGGGGGAGAGAGCTCCTACAATGAGCAGTTCTTC.

V usage is TRBV18 and J usage is TRBJ1-4; a weak D match, TRBD1 (5 bases). The germline V gene has CDR1 KGHSH and CDR2 LQKENI. The CDR3 runs to 15 residues. V lost 4 bases, J lost 8 bases, and 17 bases lay in between. CDR3 sequence (DNA): TGTGCCAGCTCACTCTCCTCCCTTCAGGGAGAAAAACTGTTTTTT. This translates into CASSLSSLQGEKLFF.